The source of this TCR beta chain is a study of blood T cell repertoires in COVID-19. The wider study: COVID-19 samples, acute and convalescent, were from the United States, Italy and Spain. Sources were T cells, B-cell-depleted T cells, or PBMCs; the material itself was cDNA or gDNA.

Seattle cases were enrolled at active infection and followed longitudinally. Germline-derived CDR1 and CDR2 are ENHRY and SYGVKD. The CDR3 extends over 15 amino acids. Losses at the gene ends were 0 bases for V and 7 bases for J; bases not matched to a gene: 5. With respect to this clone: The same CDR3 is also encoded by other DNA sequences in this sample.

In the source study's methods: It was from reference gene primer amplification that nucleated cell counts were estimated. Using immunoSEQ multiplex PCR, the repertoire was profiled, and TCRdb retains in-frame clones only, with some absent. From that table come the V and J calls and clone size; the DNA was used to work out D and trimming. The data show a few hundred thousand clones, 84% seen once. This receptor was taken from a woman aged 80 or over with COVID-19, enrolled during active disease. V usage is TRBV10-3 and J usage is TRBJ2-2, with 7 bases matching TRBD2. Sequencing was done on a sample of peripheral blood. CDR3 DNA: TGTGCCATCAGTGAGTCGGGAGGGGCCGGCGGGGAGCTGTTTTTT. Amino acid sequence: CAISESGGAGGELFF.